Presented here are 32 T cell receptor beta chains from one specimen sequenced in a study of shared clonotypes between healthy human individuals. Method: immunoSEQ multiplex PCR; TCRdb's copy keeps in-frame clones and lacks some. The repertoire holds more than 2 million clones, with 85% to 95% as singletons. Naive-designated CD8 cells lacked CD45RO, were positively enriched for CCR7, and omitted terminally differentiated effector memory CD45RA+ cells. Input material: naive CD8+ T cells from PBMCs. These receptors were obtained from a man aged 18 to 35 in good health. Some clones in this sample may be carry-over from other donors' samples.

The rearrangement uses TRBV20-1 and TRBJ1-1; D not resolved. Germline V gene lookup returns CDR1 DFQATT and CDR2 SNEGSKA (reference sequence). The V end lost 4 bases, the J end lost 9 bases, and 12 bases lay between the germline ends. This CDR3 has 11 residues. The chain's CDR3 is CSANLEAQAFF. The CDR3 region has the DNA TGCAGTGCTAACCTGGAGGCTCAAGCTTTCTTT.

The rearrangement joins TRBV27 to TRBJ2-7; 9 nucleotides match TRBD2. The trim removed 10 bases at V and 6 bases at J, leaving 16 bases unmatched. The germline V gene has CDR1 MNHEY and CDR2 SMNVEV (reference sequence). The CDR3 loop spans 15 amino acids. Here the CDR3 reads CATTLFSGSFSEQYF. The DNA for the CDR3 is TGTGCCACCACTCTTTTTAGCGGGAGTTTTAGCGAGCAGTACTTC.

CDR3 DNA: TGTGCCAGCAGCCCTGGGGTTGCGGGACCCTACGAGCAGTACTTC. Translation gives CASSPGVAGPYEQYF. V is TRBV5-4 and J is TRBJ2-7; the D gene is possibly TRBD2 (6 bases). V lost 4 bases to trimming and J lost 2 bases, with 16 bases between them. Germline CDR1 SGHNT, CDR2 YYREEE (reference sequence). The CDR3 covers 15 residues.

This clone was recorded only once. The chain employs TRBV11-3 and TRBJ1-1; the match to TRBD1 covers 8 bases. The germline V gene has CDR1 SGHNT and CDR2 YENEEA. The J segment lost 12 bases and the V segment lost 1 base, leaving 7 bases of the junction unmatched. This CDR3 has 13 amino acids. The CDR3 nucleotides are TGTGCCAGCAGCTTAGGATCAACAGGGGGAACTTTCTTT. This sequence encodes CASSLGSTGGTFF.

This chain's CDR3 is CASSITQGGNQPQHF. The CDR3 region has the DNA TGTGCCAGTAGTATAACTCAGGGGGGCAATCAGCCCCAGCATTTT. The genes are TRBV19 and TRBJ1-5, with 7 bases aligning to TRBD1. CDR1 and CDR2 from the germline V gene are LNHDA and SQIVND (reference sequence). CDR3 length equals 15 residues. V was clipped by 2 bases and J by 2 bases; unmatched bases: 3.

Comment on this clone: Distinct nucleotide sequences in the sample also encode this CDR3. The rearrangement uses TRBV7-9 and TRBJ2-1; D unresolved. The CDR3 extends over 13 amino acids. Germline V gene lookup returns CDR1 SEHNR and CDR2 FQNEAQ (reference sequence). The V end lost 1 base, the J end lost 1 base, and 2 bases lay between the germline ends. The CDR3 loop is CASSLVSYNEQFF. The DNA for the CDR3 is TGTGCCAGCAGCTTAGTATCCTACAATGAGCAGTTCTTC.

The genes are TRBV6-4 and TRBJ2-1; TRBD1 matches at 7 bases. Germline V lookup: CDR1 MRHNA, CDR2 SNTAGT. The CDR3 is 13 amino acids. Unmatched junction bases numbered 6, after V lost 6 bases and J lost 7 bases. The CDR3 nucleotides read TGTGCCAGCAGCCAGGGGGTACGGAATGAGCAGTTCTTC. Its protein product is CASSQGVRNEQFF.

The rearrangement uses TRBV29-1 and TRBJ2-1; TRBD2 matches at 11 bases. The V gene's germline CDR1 is SQVTM and CDR2 ANQGSEA. J lost 5 bases, V lost 5 bases, and 5 bases had no gene match. The length of the CDR3 is 14 residues. The CDR3 DNA reads TGCAGCGTTCACGGGACTAGCGGAAACAATGAGCAGTTCTTC. Its protein product is CSVHGTSGNNEQFF.

This rearrangement joins TRBV9 to TRBJ2-7; TRBD2 is a possible D gene (5 bases). V was shortened by 4 bases and J by 7 bases, with 30 bases between the two germline ends. The CDR3 runs to 18 residues. CDR1 SGDLS and CDR2 YYNGEE come from the germline V gene. The CDR3 DNA sequence: TGTGCCAGCAGCCTCCCTGACGGTGGGCGGGCTCAATTGCGGGAGCAGTACTTC. Protein sequence: CASSLPDGGRAQLREQYF.

This rearrangement joins TRBV28 to TRBJ1-1; 9 nucleotides line up with TRBD1. The CDR3 is 15 residues long. Germline lookup yields CDR1 MDHEN and CDR2 SYDVKM. Trimming removed 5 bases from V and 5 bases from J; junction bases left unmatched: 9. CDR3 DNA sequence: TGTGCCAGCAGTGGACCTGGGACAGGGCTGACTGAAGCTTTCTTT. It translates to CASSGPGTGLTEAFF.

This chain joins TRBV7-2 and TRBJ1-1; 7 nucleotides match TRBD1. Looked up from germline, CDR1 is SGHTA and CDR2 is FQGNSA. J was trimmed by 11 bases and V by 5 bases; bases with no gene match: 8. The CDR3 runs to 12 residues. This chain's CDR3 is CASSPGGGPAFF. CDR3 nucleotides: TGTGCCAGCAGCCCCGGAGGGGGCCCTGCTTTCTTT.

V usage is TRBV13 and J usage is TRBJ1-2, with 7 nucleotides matching TRBD1. The V gene's germline CDR1 is PRHDT and CDR2 FYEKMQ (reference sequence). The trim removed 2 bases at V and 6 bases at J, leaving 3 bases unmatched. This CDR3 region has 13 residues. In DNA, the CDR3 is TGTGCCAGCAGCTTACGTCAGGGGGATGGCTACACCTTC. Its protein is CASSLRQGDGYTF.

In regard to this clone: This CDR3 is also generated by other DNA sequences in the sample. The rearrangement uses TRBV27 and TRBJ2-1; the D is unclear. This CDR3 has 14 amino acids. V lost 3 bases and J 0 bases, leaving 6 bases between the germline ends. Germline V gives CDR1 MNHEY, CDR2 SMNVEV (reference sequence). The CDR3 nucleotides read TGTGCCAGCAGTTTTCTCAGCTCCTACAATGAGCAGTTCTTC. Its translation: CASSFLSSYNEQFF.

The V gene is TRBV27, the J gene TRBJ2-1; the match to TRBD1 covers 11 bases. This CDR3 has 15 amino acids. CDR1 is MNHEY and CDR2 is SMNVEV in the germline V gene (reference sequence). J lost 6 bases, V lost 6 bases, and 7 bases had no gene match. The CDR3 region is CASSSMGTGGNEQFF. Here the CDR3 DNA reads TGTGCCAGCAGCTCTATGGGGACAGGGGGCAATGAGCAGTTCTTC.

This rearrangement joins TRBV5-1 to TRBJ2-7, with 9 positions matching TRBD1. The V gene end was trimmed by 3 bases and the J gene end by 5 bases; junction bases not matched to a gene: 6. The germline V gene has CDR1 SGHRS and CDR2 YFSETQ. The CDR3 extends over 14 amino acids. This CDR3 is CASSWTGAGDEQYF. In DNA form, the CDR3 reads TGCGCCAGCAGCTGGACAGGGGCCGGGGACGAGCAGTACTTC.

The chain combines TRBV5-6 with TRBJ1-2; D possibly corresponds to TRBD1 (5 bases). With 3 bases removed from V and 2 bases from J, the gap between germline ends came to 11 bases. The germline gives CDR1 SGHDT, CDR2 YYEEEE. The CDR3 loop spans 14 amino acids. The CDR3 reads CASSWDGDNYGYTF. The CDR3 DNA sequence: TGTGCCAGCAGCTGGGACGGGGACAACTATGGCTACACCTTC.

V and J are TRBV9 and TRBJ2-7; no firm D call. V lost 7 bases to trimming and J lost 3 bases, with 17 bases between them. The V gene's germline CDR1 is SGDLS and CDR2 YYNGEE. There are 14 residues in the CDR3. CDR3 protein: CASAPTPANYEQYF. For the CDR3, the DNA is TGTGCCAGCGCCCCGACTCCAGCTAACTACGAGCAGTACTTC.

The V call is TRBV28, the J call TRBJ2-3; the D is unclear. Germline V CDR1 and CDR2: MDHEN, SYDVKM. V lost 1 base to trimming and J lost 0 bases, with 11 bases between them. The CDR3 loop spans 16 amino acids. This chain's CDR3 is CASSLLQRASTDTQYF. The CDR3 nucleotides read TGTGCCAGCAGTTTATTACAGCGCGCTAGCACAGATACGCAGTATTTT.

This clone was seen once. This chain links TRBV19 with TRBJ2-7, with TRBD2 identical over 10 bases. V gave up 2 bases and J gave up 2 bases; unmatched junction bases: 3. Germline V gene lookup returns CDR1 LNHDA and CDR2 SQIVND (reference sequence). The CDR3 is 15 residues long. The DNA for the CDR3 is TGTGCCAGTAGTATACTAGCGGGAGCACCCTACGAGCAGTACTTC. The encoded protein is CASSILAGAPYEQYF.

The chain carries TRBV10-3 and TRBJ2-7; D not certain. Germline CDR1 and CDR2: ENHRY and SYGVKD. The CDR3 has 14 amino acids. Between the trimmed V and J ends, which lost 1 base and 0 bases, there was a span of 7 bases. DNA of the CDR3: TGTGCCATCAGTGAGTATATATCCTCCTACGAGCAGTACTTC. This sequence encodes CAISEYISSYEQYF.

V gene TRBV30 combines with J gene TRBJ2-1; a possible D gene is TRBD2 (5 bases). The CDR3 runs to 15 residues. Per germline, CDR1 GTSNPN and CDR2 SVGIG (reference sequence). The V end lost 1 base, the J end lost 0 bases, and 10 bases lay between the germline ends. Here the CDR3 DNA reads TGTGCCTGGAGTGGGGAGTCCAGCTCCTACAATGAGCAGTTCTTC. The encoded protein is CAWSGESSSYNEQFF. Filled out from reference TRBV30 and TRBJ2-1, the complete variable domain reads SQTIHQWPATLVQPVGSPLSLECTVEGTSNPNLYWYRQAAGRGLQLLFYSVGIGQISSEVPQNLSASRPQDRQFILSSKKLLLSDSGFYLCAWSGESSSYNEQFFGPGTRLTVL.

This clone was seen only once. This CDR3 is CASSPTGVGHETQYF. In DNA form, the CDR3 reads TGTGCCAGCAGTCCCACGGGGGTGGGTCATGAGACCCAGTACTTC. The gene calls are TRBV28 and TRBJ2-5; possibly TRBD2 for D (6 bases). Trimming removed 5 bases from V and 5 bases from J, with 18 bases in between. The germline V gene encodes CDR1 MDHEN and CDR2 SYDVKM. The CDR3 spans 15 residues.

The CDR3 region has the DNA TGTGCCAGCAGCGGAACGGGACGGATGAACACTGAAGCTTTCTTT. As protein: CASSGTGRMNTEAFF. The chain joins TRBV11-2 to TRBJ1-1; D may be TRBD1 (5 bases). The V end was cut by 5 bases, the J end by 0 bases, with 13 bases between. The CDR3 is made up of 15 amino acids. Germline CDR1 SGHAT, CDR2 FQNNGV.

This clone was detected once. The chain links TRBV7-8 to TRBJ2-7, with 12 bases identical to TRBD2. V was clipped by 2 bases and J by 3 bases; unmatched bases: 2. CDR1 is SGHVS, CDR2 FQNEAQ, per germline. The CDR3 is 15 residues long. CDR3: CASSLRLAGDYEQYF. The CDR3 nucleotides are TGTGCCAGCAGCTTAAGACTAGCGGGAGACTACGAGCAGTACTTC.

The chain joins TRBV25-1 to TRBJ2-1, with TRBD2 identical over 7 bases. This CDR3 comprises 15 residues. J lost 9 bases, V lost 5 bases, and 13 bases had no gene match. Germline V gene lookup returns CDR1 MGHDK and CDR2 SYGVNS. The CDR3 DNA reads TGTGCCAGCAGTTCCTTGGGGGGAGGGCCGGGTGAGCAGTTCTTC. As protein: CASSSLGGGPGEQFF.

The chain combines TRBV19 with TRBJ2-1, with 10 bases fitting TRBD2. CDR3 length: 14 amino acids. Germline values: CDR1 LNHDA, CDR2 SQIVND (reference sequence). The V and J ends lost 10 bases and 2 bases, in that order; junction bases with no gene match: 5. Here the CDR3 DNA reads TGTGCCACCCAGCGGGAGGGGGCCTACAATGAGCAGTTCTTC. Its protein product is CATQREGAYNEQFF.

This clone showed up many times. This chain connects TRBV19 to TRBJ2-1, with D maybe TRBD2 (6 bases). Germline CDR1 reads LNHDA; CDR2 reads SQIVND (reference sequence). Trimming left V 6 bases short and J 6 bases short, with 12 bases between. The CDR3 spans 13 residues. DNA of the CDR3: TGTGCCAGTAGGGGCGGGAAAGTCAATGAGCAGTTCTTC. This encodes CASRGGKVNEQFF. The full variable domain, in which reference TRBV19 and TRBJ2-1 provide the parts outside the CDR3, is DGGITQSPKYLFRKEGQNVTLSCEQNLNHDAMYWYRQDPGQGLRLIYYSQIVNDFQKGDIAEGYSVSREKKESFPLTVTSAQKNPTAFYLCASRGGKVNEQFFGPGTRLTVL.

The J gene is TRBJ1-5, the V gene TRBV28, with a possible D match to TRBD1 (5 bases). Per germline, CDR1 MDHEN and CDR2 SYDVKM. Trimming cost V 1 base and J 1 base, with 14 bases left between them. The CDR3 is 17 amino acids. This CDR3 is CASSLFRGVGSNQPQHF. The DNA for the CDR3 is TGTGCCAGCAGTTTATTTCGAGGGGTAGGGAGCAATCAGCCCCAGCATTTT.

A word on this clone: The sample holds other DNA sequences that translate to the same CDR3. This rearrangement joins TRBV27 to TRBJ1-1; weak D call: TRBD1 (6 bases). Looked up from germline, CDR1 is MNHEY and CDR2 is SMNVEV (reference sequence). The V and J ends lost 3 bases and 0 bases respectively, with 8 bases between them. The CDR3 totals 14 residues. As DNA, the CDR3 is TGTGCCAGCAGTTTCGGGACACTGAACACTGAAGCTTTCTTT. Translated: CASSFGTLNTEAFF.

The rearrangement uses TRBV7-9 and TRBJ2-7, with 7 bases matching TRBD1. The CDR3 has 15 residues. Germline trimming cut 2 bases from V and 6 bases from J; bases unmatched to any gene: 10. The germline V gene has CDR1 SEHNR and CDR2 FQNEAQ (reference sequence). The CDR3 loop is CASSLNQGVTGEQYF. The CDR3 nucleotides read TGTGCCAGCAGCTTAAACCAGGGGGTGACCGGCGAGCAGTACTTC.

Written as DNA, the CDR3 is TGTGCCAGCAGTTGGCGGGAGGGCCGAAAGACCCAGTACTTC. This sequence encodes CASSWREGRKTQYF. The V gene is TRBV6-5, the J gene TRBJ2-5, with 9 bases identical to TRBD2. Trimming cost V 4 bases and J 6 bases; bases outside gene matches: 6. CDR3 length: 14 amino acids. The germline V gene has CDR1 MNHEY and CDR2 SVGAGI.

The chain employs TRBV7-8 and TRBJ2-3; 9 bases line up with TRBD2. V was clipped by 5 bases and J by 2 bases; unmatched bases: 8. The CDR3 has 16 amino acids. Germline V gene sequence: CDR1 SGHVS, CDR2 FQNEAQ. The CDR3 sequence is CASSRLSGRFTDTQYF. CDR3 nucleotide sequence: TGTGCCAGCAGCCGCCTTAGCGGGAGATTCACAGATACGCAGTATTTT.